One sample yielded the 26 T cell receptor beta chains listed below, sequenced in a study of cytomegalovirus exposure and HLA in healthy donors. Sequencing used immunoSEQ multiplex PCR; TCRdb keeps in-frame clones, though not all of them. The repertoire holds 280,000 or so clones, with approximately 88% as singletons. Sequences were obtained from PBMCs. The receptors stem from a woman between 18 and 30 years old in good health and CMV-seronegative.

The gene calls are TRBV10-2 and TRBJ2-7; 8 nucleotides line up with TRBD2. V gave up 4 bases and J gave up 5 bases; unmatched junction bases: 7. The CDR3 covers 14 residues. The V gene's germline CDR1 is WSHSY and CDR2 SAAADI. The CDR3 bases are TGCGCCAGCAGTGCGGACGGGGGGGTCAACGAGCAGTACTTC. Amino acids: CASSADGGVNEQYF.

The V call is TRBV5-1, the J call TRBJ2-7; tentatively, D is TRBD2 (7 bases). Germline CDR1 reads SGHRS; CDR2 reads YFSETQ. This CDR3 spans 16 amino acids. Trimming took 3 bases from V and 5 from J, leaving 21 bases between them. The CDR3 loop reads CASSSNGVGGRHEQYF. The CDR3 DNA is TGCGCCAGCAGCTCCAACGGGGTCGGGGGGCGGCACGAGCAGTACTTC.

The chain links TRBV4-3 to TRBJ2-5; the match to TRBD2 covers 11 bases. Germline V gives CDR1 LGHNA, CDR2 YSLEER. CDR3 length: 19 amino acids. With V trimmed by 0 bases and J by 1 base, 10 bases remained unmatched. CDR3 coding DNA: TGCGCCAGCAGCCAAGAGTCAGTGTCCGGGACTAGCGGCCAAGAGACCCAGTACTTC. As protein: CASSQESVSGTSGQETQYF.

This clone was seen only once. CDR3 residues: CAISATQGISGNTIYF. In DNA form, the CDR3 reads TGTGCCATCAGTGCCACGCAGGGTATCTCTGGAAACACCATATATTTT. The chain couples TRBV10-3 to TRBJ1-3; D is perhaps TRBD1 (5 bases). This CDR3 is built from 16 residues. Germline V gene sequence: CDR1 ENHRY, CDR2 SYGVKD. Trimming removed 4 bases at V and 0 bases at J, with 13 bases between.

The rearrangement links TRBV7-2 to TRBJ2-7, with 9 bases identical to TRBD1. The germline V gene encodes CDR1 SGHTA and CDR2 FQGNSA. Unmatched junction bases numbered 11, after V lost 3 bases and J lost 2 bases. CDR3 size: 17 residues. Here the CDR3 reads CASSFGDRAEWTYEQYF. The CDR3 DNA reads TGTGCCAGCAGCTTTGGGGACAGGGCTGAGTGGACCTACGAGCAGTACTTC.

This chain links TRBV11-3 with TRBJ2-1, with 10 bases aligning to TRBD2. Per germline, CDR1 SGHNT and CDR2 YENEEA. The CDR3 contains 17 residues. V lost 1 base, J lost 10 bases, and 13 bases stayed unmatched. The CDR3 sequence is CASSLGRLAGVLEEQFF. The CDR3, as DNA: TGTGCCAGCAGCTTAGGGAGGCTAGCGGGAGTGTTGGAGGAGCAGTTCTTC.

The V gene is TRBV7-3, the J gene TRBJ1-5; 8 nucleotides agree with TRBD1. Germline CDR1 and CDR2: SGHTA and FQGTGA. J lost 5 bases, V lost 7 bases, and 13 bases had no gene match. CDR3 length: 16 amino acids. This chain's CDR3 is CASTIITQTGDQPQHF. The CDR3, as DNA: TGTGCCAGCACCATTATAACACAGACAGGGGATCAGCCCCAGCATTTT.

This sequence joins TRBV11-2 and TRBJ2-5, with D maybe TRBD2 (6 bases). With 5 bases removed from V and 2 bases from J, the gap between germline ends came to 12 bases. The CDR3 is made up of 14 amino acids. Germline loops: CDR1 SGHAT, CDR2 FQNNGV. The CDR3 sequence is CASSPGTPQETQYF. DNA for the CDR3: TGTGCCAGCAGCCCTGGGACTCCTCAAGAGACCCAGTACTTC.

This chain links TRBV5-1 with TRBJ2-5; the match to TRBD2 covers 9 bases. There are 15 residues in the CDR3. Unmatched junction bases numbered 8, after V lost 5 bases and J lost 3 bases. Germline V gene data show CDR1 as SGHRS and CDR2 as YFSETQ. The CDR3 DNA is TGCGCCAGCAGGCAAAATGCGGGAGGGGAAGAGACCCAGTACTTC. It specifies CASRQNAGGEETQYF.

In DNA form, the CDR3 reads TGTGCCAGCAGCCCCCCAGGGGTGGGCTATGGCTACACCTTC. Its translation: CASSPPGVGYGYTF. The chain employs TRBV14 and TRBJ1-2, with TRBD1 as a possible D gene (6 bases). Trimming removed 4 bases at V and 4 bases at J, with 13 bases between. Germline lookup yields CDR1 SGHDN and CDR2 FVKESK. CDR3 size: 14 residues. Complete variable domain (other parts from reference TRBV14 and TRBJ1-2): EAGVTQFPSHSVIEKGQTVTLRCDPISGHDNLYWYRRVMGKEIKFLLHFVKESKQDESGMPNNRFLAERTGGTYSTLKVQPAELEDSGVYFCASSPPGVGYGYTFGSGTRLTVV.

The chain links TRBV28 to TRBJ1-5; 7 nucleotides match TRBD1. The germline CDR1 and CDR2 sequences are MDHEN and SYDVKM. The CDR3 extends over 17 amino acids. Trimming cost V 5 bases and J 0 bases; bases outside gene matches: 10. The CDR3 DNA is TGTGCCAGCAGTCCCTGGGACAGCTATTATAGCAATCAGCCCCAGCATTTT. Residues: CASSPWDSYYSNQPQHF. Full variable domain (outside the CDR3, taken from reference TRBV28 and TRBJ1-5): DVKVTQSSRYLVKRTGEKVFLECVQDMDHENMFWYRQDPGLGLRLIYFSYDVKMKEKGDIPEGYSVSREKKERFSLILESASTNQTSMYLCASSPWDSYYSNQPQHFGDGTRLSIL.

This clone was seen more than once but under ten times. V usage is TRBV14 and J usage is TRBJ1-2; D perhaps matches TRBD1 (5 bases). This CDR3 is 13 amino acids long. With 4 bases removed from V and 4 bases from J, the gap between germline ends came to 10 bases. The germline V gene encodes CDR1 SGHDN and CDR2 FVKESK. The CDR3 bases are TGTGCCAGCAGCCTACAGGTTGGCTATGGCTACACCTTC. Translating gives CASSLQVGYGYTF.

The CDR3 DNA reads as TGTGCCAGCAGCTTTCTACACGGGACTAGCGGGAGAGGCTCCTACGAGCAGTACTTC. Translation: CASSFLHGTSGRGSYEQYF. The chain carries TRBV5-6 and TRBJ2-7, with 14 bases aligning to TRBD2. CDR1 is SGHDT, CDR2 YYEEEE, per germline. CDR3 length: 19 amino acids. Losses at the gene ends were 2 bases for V and 0 bases for J; bases not matched to a gene: 10.

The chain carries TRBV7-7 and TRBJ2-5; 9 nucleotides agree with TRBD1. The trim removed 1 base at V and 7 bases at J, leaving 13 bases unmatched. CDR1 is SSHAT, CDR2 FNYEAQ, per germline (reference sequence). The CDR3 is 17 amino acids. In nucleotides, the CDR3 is TGTGCCAGCAGCTTAGAGTCCGGGACAGGGAAGCGCGGGACCCAGTACTTC. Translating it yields CASSLESGTGKRGTQYF.

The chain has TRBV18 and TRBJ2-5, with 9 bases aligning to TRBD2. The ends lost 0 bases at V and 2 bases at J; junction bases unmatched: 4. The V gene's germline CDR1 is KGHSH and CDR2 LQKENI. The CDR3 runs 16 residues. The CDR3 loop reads CASSPPGLALQETQYF. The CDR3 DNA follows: TGTGCCAGCTCACCACCGGGACTAGCCCTACAAGAGACCCAGTACTTC. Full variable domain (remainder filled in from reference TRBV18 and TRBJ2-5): NAGVMQNPRHLVRRRGQEARLRCSPMKGHSHVYWYRQLPEEGLKFMVYLQKENIIDESGMPKERFSAEFPKEGPSILRIQQVVRGDSAAYFCASSPPGLALQETQYFGPGTRLLVL.

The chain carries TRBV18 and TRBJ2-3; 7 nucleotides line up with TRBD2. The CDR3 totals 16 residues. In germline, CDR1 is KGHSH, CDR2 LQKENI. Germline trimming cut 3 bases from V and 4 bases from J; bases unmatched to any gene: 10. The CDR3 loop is CASSPRNGGSSDTQYF. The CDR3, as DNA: TGTGCCAGCTCACCGCGCAATGGCGGGAGTTCAGATACGCAGTATTTT. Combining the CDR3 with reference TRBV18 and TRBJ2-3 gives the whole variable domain NAGVMQNPRHLVRRRGQEARLRCSPMKGHSHVYWYRQLPEEGLKFMVYLQKENIIDESGMPKERFSAEFPKEGPSILRIQQVVRGDSAAYFCASSPRNGGSSDTQYFGPGTRLTVL.

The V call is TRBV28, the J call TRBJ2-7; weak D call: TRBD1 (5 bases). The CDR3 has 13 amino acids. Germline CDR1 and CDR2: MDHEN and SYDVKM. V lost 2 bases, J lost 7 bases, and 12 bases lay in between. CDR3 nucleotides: TGTGCCAGCAGTTTACTTTCAGGGTGGGAGCAGTACTTC. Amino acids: CASSLLSGWEQYF.

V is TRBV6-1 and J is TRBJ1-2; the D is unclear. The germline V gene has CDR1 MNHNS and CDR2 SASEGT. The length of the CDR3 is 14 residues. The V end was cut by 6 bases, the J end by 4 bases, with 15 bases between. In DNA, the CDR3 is TGTGCCAGCAGATTTACGGGGTCCGTCTATGGCTACACCTTC. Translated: CASRFTGSVYGYTF.

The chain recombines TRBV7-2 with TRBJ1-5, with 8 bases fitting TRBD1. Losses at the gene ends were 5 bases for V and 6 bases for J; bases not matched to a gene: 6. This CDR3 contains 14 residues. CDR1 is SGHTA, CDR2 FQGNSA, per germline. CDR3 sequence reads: CASSQDRASQPQHF. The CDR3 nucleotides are TGTGCCAGCAGCCAGGACAGGGCGAGTCAGCCCCAGCATTTT.

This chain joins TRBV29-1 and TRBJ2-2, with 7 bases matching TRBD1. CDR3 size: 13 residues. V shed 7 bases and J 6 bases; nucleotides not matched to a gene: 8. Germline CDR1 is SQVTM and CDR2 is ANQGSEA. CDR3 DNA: TGCAGCGGAGGGACAGTCCCATCCGGGGAGCTGTTTTTT. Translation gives CSGGTVPSGELFF.

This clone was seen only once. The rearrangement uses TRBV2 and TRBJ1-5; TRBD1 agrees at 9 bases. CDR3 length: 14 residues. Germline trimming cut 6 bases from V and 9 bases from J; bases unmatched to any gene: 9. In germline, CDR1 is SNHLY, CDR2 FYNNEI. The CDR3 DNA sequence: TGTGCCAGCAGCGGACCTGAGACAGGGGGGCCCCAGCATTTT. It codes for CASSGPETGGPQHF.

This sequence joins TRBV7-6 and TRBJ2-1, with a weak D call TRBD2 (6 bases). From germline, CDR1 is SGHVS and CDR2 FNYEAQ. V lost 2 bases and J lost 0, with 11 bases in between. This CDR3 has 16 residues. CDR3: CASSLRDGSSYNEQFF. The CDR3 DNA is TGTGCCAGCAGCTTAAGGGACGGGAGCTCCTACAATGAGCAGTTCTTC.

This CDR3 is CASISGTGDSYEQYF. Here the CDR3 DNA reads TGTGCCAGCATTAGCGGGACAGGGGATTCCTACGAGCAGTACTTC. The rearrangement joins TRBV2 to TRBJ2-7, with 10 bases matching TRBD1. V lost 7 bases to trimming and J lost 1 base; unmatched junction nucleotides: 7. Germline-derived CDR1 and CDR2 are SNHLY and FYNNEI. The CDR3 totals 15 residues.

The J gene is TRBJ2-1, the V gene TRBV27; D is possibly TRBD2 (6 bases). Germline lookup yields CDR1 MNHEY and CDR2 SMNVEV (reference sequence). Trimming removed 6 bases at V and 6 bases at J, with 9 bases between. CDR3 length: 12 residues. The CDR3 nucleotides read TGTGCCAGCAGCCGGGGGTTCAATGAGCAGTTCTTC. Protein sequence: CASSRGFNEQFF.

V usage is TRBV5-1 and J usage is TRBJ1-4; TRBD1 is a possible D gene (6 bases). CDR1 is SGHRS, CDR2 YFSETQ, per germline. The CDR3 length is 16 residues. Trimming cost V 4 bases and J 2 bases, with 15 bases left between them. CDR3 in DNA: TGCGCCAGCAGCCTAACTACAGGGCCGACTAATGAAAAACTGTTTTTT. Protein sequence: CASSLTTGPTNEKLFF.

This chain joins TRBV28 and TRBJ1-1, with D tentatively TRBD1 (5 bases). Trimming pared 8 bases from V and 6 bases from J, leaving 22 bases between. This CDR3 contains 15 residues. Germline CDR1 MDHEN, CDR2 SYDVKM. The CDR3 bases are TGTGCCAGCCTTACCTCTGGGGGAGGTAGCGCTGAAGCTTTCTTT. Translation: CASLTSGGGSAEAFF.